This entry lists 5 T cell receptor beta chains sequenced from one sample in a study of shared clonotypes between healthy human individuals. Assay: immunoSEQ multiplex PCR; the TCRdb copy retains only in-frame clones and omits some. The sample consists of 1,500,000 or so clones, approximately 98.5% of them appearing once. Input material: naive CD4+ T cells sorted from blood. Subset: CD45RA+ positively selected. Receptors were obtained from a man aged 30 to 45 in good health.

A remark on this clone: Other DNA sequences from this sample encode an identical CDR3 as well. The V call is TRBV14, the J call TRBJ1-3; D is undetermined. The ends were cut back, 2 bases at V and 3 bases at J, with 2 bases in the middle. The CDR3 extends over 12 amino acids. Looked up from germline, CDR1 is SGHDN and CDR2 is FVKESK. The CDR3 region has the DNA TGTGCCAGCAGCCAAAGTGGAAACACCATATATTTT. Translated: CASSQSGNTIYF.

V and J are TRBV5-1 and TRBJ1-5; D may be TRBD1 (6 bases). This CDR3 is built from 15 residues. Between the trimmed V and J ends, which lost 4 bases and 2 bases, there was a span of 13 bases. Germline values: CDR1 SGHRS, CDR2 YFSETQ. The CDR3 nucleotides read TGCGCCAGCAGCGTTACGGGGGCCGGCAATCAGCCCCAGCATTTT. Translated, it gives CASSVTGAGNQPQHF.

This clone came up once. The chain recombines TRBV9 with TRBJ2-1; 8 bases agree with TRBD1. Germline V gene sequence: CDR1 SGDLS, CDR2 YYNGEE. Trimming removed 0 bases from V and 4 bases from J; junction bases left unmatched: 6. There are 16 residues in the CDR3. The CDR3 bases are TGTGCCAGCAGCGTAGGGGCGGACAGGGATTACAATGAGCAGTTCTTC. Translation: CASSVGADRDYNEQFF.

V is TRBV27 and J is TRBJ2-7, with D perhaps TRBD2 (5 bases). The V gene lost 3 bases and the J gene lost 1 base, with 10 bases spanning the gap. Germline V lookup: CDR1 MNHEY, CDR2 SMNVEV (reference sequence). The CDR3 length is 14 residues. The CDR3 is CASSLSGISYEQYF. Here the CDR3 DNA reads TGTGCCAGCAGTTTGTCCGGGATTTCCTACGAGCAGTACTTC.

The chain is built from TRBV28 and TRBJ2-3; D gene uncertain. Germline CDR1 and CDR2: MDHEN and SYDVKM. This CDR3 is built from 15 residues. Trimming left V 1 base short and J 0 bases short, with 8 bases between. The CDR3 DNA reads as TGTGCCAGCAGTTTATTTCCCGCTAGCACAGATACGCAGTATTTT. Translated: CASSLFPASTDTQYF.